The clone carrying this T cell receptor beta chain was recorded once. Antigen unknown. TCRdb's copy holds only in-frame clones and misses some; the assay was immunoSEQ multiplex PCR. The repertoire has 260,000 or so clones, approximately 90% of them found once; the top ten carry around 0.92%. The data originate from a study of cytomegalovirus exposure and HLA in healthy donors. As for the study in general: A later analysis reported the same platform for the 100 to 150 validation repertoires and the approximately 670 first-cohort repertoires.

Points from the study as a whole: The tendency of first-cohort TCR clusters to co-occur in the roughly 130 validation repertoires was the finding of a later analysis. Cytomegalovirus-associated status was assigned to about 170 TCR beta chains. The study found most TCR sequences rare, yet found some public TCRs in many donors.

Germline V gene lookup returns CDR1 LNHDA and CDR2 SQIVND (reference sequence). The length of the CDR3 is 17 residues. V was pared by 0 bases and J by 5 bases, with 7 bases of the junction left unmatched. The sequenced material came from PBMCs. The source is a woman younger than 30 in good health and CMV-seronegative. The V and J genes are TRBV19 and TRBJ1-2; 12 positions agree with TRBD1. Here the CDR3 DNA reads TGTGCCAGTAGTATAGAACCGGGACAGGGGGCTCGGTATGGCTACACCTTC. Translated: CASSIEPGQGARYGYTF.